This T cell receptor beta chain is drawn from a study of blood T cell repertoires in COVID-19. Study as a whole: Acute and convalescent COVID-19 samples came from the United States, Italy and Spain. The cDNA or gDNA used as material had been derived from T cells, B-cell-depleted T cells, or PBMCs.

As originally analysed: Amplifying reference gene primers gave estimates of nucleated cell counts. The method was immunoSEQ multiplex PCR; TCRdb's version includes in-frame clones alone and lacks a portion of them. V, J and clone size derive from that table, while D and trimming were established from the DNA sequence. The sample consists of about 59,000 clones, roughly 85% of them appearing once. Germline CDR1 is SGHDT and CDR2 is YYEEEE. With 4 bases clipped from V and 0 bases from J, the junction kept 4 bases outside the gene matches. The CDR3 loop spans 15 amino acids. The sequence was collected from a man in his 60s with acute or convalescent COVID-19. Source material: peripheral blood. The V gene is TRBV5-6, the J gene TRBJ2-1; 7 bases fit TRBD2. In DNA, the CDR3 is TGTGCCAGCAGCCGGCCGGGGGGCTCCTACAATGAGCAGTTCTTC. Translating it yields CASSRPGGSYNEQFF.